The rows below give T cell receptor beta chains drawn from one sample of a study of OX40 agonist ivuxolimab in advanced cancers. Repertoires were generated with immunoSEQ multiplex PCR, while TCRdb's copy carries only in-frame clones and drops some. In the table there are some 43,000 clones, 88% of which are singletons. Sequencing used CD4+ or CD8+ T cells sorted from blood, obtained in a trial of the OX40 agonist ivuxolimab. Every receptor here comes from an adult with an advanced solid tumor such as melanoma, head and neck, liver or kidney cancer. Both conserved end residues are part of each CDR3. A D gene is named only where the DNA matches it firmly. For some rows the clone size is stated as once, few or many, or as a class when expanded; others skip it.

v_call	clone_size	j_call	d_call	cdr3_nt	cdr3_aa
TRBV28	once	TRBJ2-1	TRBD2	TGTGCCAGCAGTCCGGGAGGGGACACGAACAATGAGCAGTTCTTC	CASSPGGDTNNEQFF
TRBV5-1	-	TRBJ2-5	-	TGCGCCAGCAGCTTAGACTCAACTCAAGAGACCCAGTACTTC	CASSLDSTQETQYF
TRBV9	-	TRBJ2-1	-	TGTGCCAGCAGCGTAGAATACTACAATGAGCAGTTCTTC	CASSVEYYNEQFF
TRBV14	-	TRBJ2-3	-	TGTGCCAGCAGCCAAGTGCCTACAGATACGCAGTATTTT	CASSQVPTDTQYF
TRBV2	-	TRBJ2-1	TRBD2	TGTGCCAGCAGTAGGACTAGCGGGAGGAACAACAATGAGCAGTTCTTC	CASSRTSGRNNNEQFF
TRBV5-1	once	TRBJ1-2	TRBD1	TGCGCCAGCAGCTTGGGAGGGACAGGGGCTCGAGGCTATGGCTACACCTTC	CASSLGGTGARGYGYTF
TRBV5-4	-	TRBJ2-1	TRBD2	TGTGCCAGCAGCTTGGGTCTAGCGGGAGCCGGGTATGAGCAGTTCTTC	CASSLGLAGAGYEQFF
TRBV11-2	-	TRBJ2-7	-	TGTGCCAGCAGCTTAGATCGGGGGTTCTCCTACGAGCAGTACTTC	CASSLDRGFSYEQYF
TRBV20-1	few	TRBJ1-1	-	TGCAGTGCGGTTCTGAACACTGAAGCTTTCTTT	CSAVLNTEAFF
TRBV30	-	TRBJ2-3	-	TGTGCCTGGAGTGTTACAGATACGCAGTATTTT	CAWSVTDTQYF
TRBV5-1	once	TRBJ2-5	-	TGCGCCAGCAGCTGGACAGTTACCATGGAGACCCAGTACTTC	CASSWTVTMETQYF
TRBV5-4	-	TRBJ2-1	-	TGTGCCAGCAGCTTGGACAGGTCCAATGAGCAGTTCTTC	CASSLDRSNEQFF
TRBV15	-	TRBJ2-5	TRBD1	TGTGCCACCAGAGGGGACAGGCTCCAAGAGACCCAGTACTTC	CATRGDRLQETQYF
TRBV11-3	few	TRBJ1-1	-	TGTGCCAGCAGCTTAGTAGTGTTGGGTTCGGGGTTCACTGAAGCTTTCTTT	CASSLVVLGSGFTEAFF
TRBV28	-	TRBJ2-3	-	TGTGCCAGCAGTTTGGGCGGGATGTCAGATACGCAGTATTTT	CASSLGGMSDTQYF
TRBV10-2	-	TRBJ1-2	-	TGCGCCAGCAGTCCTGGCCAGATATCCACCTATGGCTACACCTTC	CASSPGQISTYGYTF
TRBV7-9	-	TRBJ1-3	-	TGTGCCAGCAGCTCGACCTCTGGAAACACCATATATTTT	CASSSTSGNTIYF
TRBV19	-	TRBJ1-2	-	TGTGCCAGTAGTGACCCGTTGGCAGGTGGCTACACCTTC	CASSDPLAGGYTF
TRBV7-9	-	TRBJ2-3	-	TGTGCCAGCAGCTTAGCGACGACGGGTTATACGCAGTATTTT	CASSLATTGYTQYF
TRBV6-6	-	TRBJ2-7	TRBD1	TGTGCCAGCAGAGGGGGACAGTACAATCTAGACTACGAGCAGTACTTC	CASRGGQYNLDYEQYF
TRBV7-9	-	TRBJ1-1	TRBD1	TGTGCCAGCAGCTTAGACAGGGGGAACACTGAAGCTTTCTTT	CASSLDRGNTEAFF
TRBV5-6	-	TRBJ1-5	-	TGTGCCAGCAGCTCCGGAGGTGGGTTAGCCCAGCATTTT	CASSSGGGLAQHF
TRBV6-1	-	TRBJ1-1	TRBD1	TGTGCCAGCAGTGCGATGGGACAGGGGTACACTGAAGCTTTCTTT	CASSAMGQGYTEAFF
TRBV5-1	-	TRBJ2-3	-	TGCGCCAGCAGCTTCTATCAAGCTGGATCTAGCACAGATACGCAGTATTTT	CASSFYQAGSSTDTQYF
TRBV7-9	-	TRBJ1-1	TRBD1	TGTGCCAGCAGCCCCAGGGGGGCTGGCACTGAAGCTTTCTTT	CASSPRGAGTEAFF
TRBV6-5	-	TRBJ2-5	-	TGTGCCAGCAGCCAAGGACTGCCCGGTGAGACCCAGTACTTC	CASSQGLPGETQYF
TRBV13	-	TRBJ2-7	TRBD1	TGTGCCAGCACTCGCCGGGACAGCCTCTACGAGCAGTACTTC	CASTRRDSLYEQYF
TRBV5-1	-	TRBJ1-1	-	TGCGCCAGCAGCTTGGAGTCCTTATATGCGAACACTGAAGCTTTCTTT	CASSLESLYANTEAFF
TRBV7-9	-	TRBJ1-2	TRBD1	TGTGCCAGCAGCTTAGGGGCCCAGGGACAGGGAGGGCATGGCTACACCTTC	CASSLGAQGQGGHGYTF
TRBV10-3	-	TRBJ2-3	-	TGTGCCATCGCCTCCAGTTCAGATACGCAGTATTTT	CAIASSSDTQYF